This T cell receptor beta chain was identified during a study of T-cell memory formation after mild COVID-19. This CDR3 comprises 16 residues. The V end lost 4 bases, the J end lost 3 bases, and 22 bases lay between the germline ends. Germline CDR1 and CDR2: DFQATT and SNEGSKA (reference sequence). In this sample, this clonotype turned up a few times. TCRdb called the 5' RACE reads again in MiXCR, with one record for every CDR3 protein. The table records hundreds of thousands of distinct CDR3 sequences, 20% to 25% of them present only once. The specimen sequenced was PBMCs or a T cell subset sorted from them (not recorded which). This receptor was obtained from an adult woman who had mild COVID-19 (a few samples of this study predate the infection). Cell type and time point are not known. The chain carries TRBV20-1 and TRBJ2-7; tentatively, D is TRBD2 (7 bases). CDR3 sequence reads: CSANPLLAGALYEQYF. CDR3 bases: TGCAGTGCTAACCCTCTCTTGGCGGGGGCTCTCTACGAGCAGTACTTC.